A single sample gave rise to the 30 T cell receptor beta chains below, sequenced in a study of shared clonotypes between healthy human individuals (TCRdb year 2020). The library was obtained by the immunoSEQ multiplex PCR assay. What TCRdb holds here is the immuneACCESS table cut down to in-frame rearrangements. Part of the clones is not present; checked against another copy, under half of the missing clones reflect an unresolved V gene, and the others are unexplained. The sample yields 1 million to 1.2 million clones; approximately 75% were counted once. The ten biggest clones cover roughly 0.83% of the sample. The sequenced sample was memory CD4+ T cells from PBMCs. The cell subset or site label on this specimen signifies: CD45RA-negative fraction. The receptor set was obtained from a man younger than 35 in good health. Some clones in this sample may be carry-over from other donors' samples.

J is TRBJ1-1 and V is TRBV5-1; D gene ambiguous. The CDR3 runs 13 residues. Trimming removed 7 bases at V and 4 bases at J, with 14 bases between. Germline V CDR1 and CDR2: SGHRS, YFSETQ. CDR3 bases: TGCGCCAGCGGCGAACGGTGGGGCACTGAAGCTTTCTTT. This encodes CASGERWGTEAFF.

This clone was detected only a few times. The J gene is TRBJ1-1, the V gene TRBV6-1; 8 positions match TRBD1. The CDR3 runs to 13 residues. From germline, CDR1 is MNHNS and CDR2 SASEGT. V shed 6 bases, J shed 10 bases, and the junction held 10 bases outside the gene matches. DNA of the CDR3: TGTGCCAGCAGCTATGGACAGGGCGCGGGAGCTTTCTTT. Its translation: CASSYGQGAGAFF.

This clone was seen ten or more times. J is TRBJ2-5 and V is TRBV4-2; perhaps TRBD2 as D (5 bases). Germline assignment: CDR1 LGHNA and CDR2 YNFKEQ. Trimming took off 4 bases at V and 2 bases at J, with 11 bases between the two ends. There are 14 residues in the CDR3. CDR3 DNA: TGTGCCAGCAGCCGATCCGGGGAACAAGAGACCCAGTACTTC. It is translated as CASSRSGEQETQYF.

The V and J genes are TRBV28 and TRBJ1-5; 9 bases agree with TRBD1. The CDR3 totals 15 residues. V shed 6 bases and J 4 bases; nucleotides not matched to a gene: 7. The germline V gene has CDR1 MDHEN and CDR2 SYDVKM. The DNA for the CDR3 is TGTGCCAGCAGACTAAGGGACAGGGTAAATCAGCCCCAGCATTTT. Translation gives CASRLRDRVNQPQHF.

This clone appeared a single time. The CDR3 loop is CASSPLNSGNTIYF. In DNA, the CDR3 is TGTGCCAGCAGCCCCCTGAACTCTGGAAACACCATATATTTT. The rearrangement uses TRBV14 and TRBJ1-3, with D uncertain. Trimming took 4 bases from V and 0 from J, leaving 7 bases between them. The CDR3 runs 14 residues. Per germline, CDR1 SGHDN and CDR2 FVKESK. Full variable domain (rest looked up from reference TRBV14 and TRBJ1-3): EAGVTQFPSHSVIEKGQTVTLRCDPISGHDNLYWYRRVMGKEIKFLLHFVKESKQDESGMPNNRFLAERTGGTYSTLKVQPAELEDSGVYFCASSPLNSGNTIYFGEGSWLTVV.

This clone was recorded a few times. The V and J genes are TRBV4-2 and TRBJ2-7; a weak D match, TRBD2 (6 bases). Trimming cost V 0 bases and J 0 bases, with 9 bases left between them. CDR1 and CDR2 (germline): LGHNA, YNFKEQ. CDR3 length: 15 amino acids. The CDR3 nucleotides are TGTGCCAGCAGCCAAGACGCCGGGAGCTCCTACGAGCAGTACTTC. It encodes CASSQDAGSSYEQYF.

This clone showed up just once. Here the CDR3 DNA reads TGCGCCAGCAGCCTGGGACTAGCGGGAGCCAATGAGCAGTTCTTC. It translates to CASSLGLAGANEQFF. The chain has TRBV4-1 and TRBJ2-1; 14 bases are shared with TRBD2. CDR1 and CDR2 (germline): MGHRA, YSYEKL. CDR3 length: 15 amino acids. V lost 4 bases, J lost 6 bases, and 2 bases stayed unmatched.

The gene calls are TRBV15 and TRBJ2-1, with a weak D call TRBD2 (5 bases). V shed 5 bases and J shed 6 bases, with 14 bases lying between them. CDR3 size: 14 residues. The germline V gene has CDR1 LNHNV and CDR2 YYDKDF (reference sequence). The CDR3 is CATSAQLVSNEQFF. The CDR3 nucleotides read TGTGCCACCAGCGCCCAACTAGTCTCCAATGAGCAGTTCTTC.

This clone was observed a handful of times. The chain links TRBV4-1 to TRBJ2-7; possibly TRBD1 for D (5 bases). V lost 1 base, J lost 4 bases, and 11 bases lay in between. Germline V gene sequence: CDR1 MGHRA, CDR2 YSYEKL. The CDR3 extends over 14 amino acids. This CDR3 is CASSQANRIYEQYF. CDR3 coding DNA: TGCGCCAGCAGCCAAGCAAACAGGATTTACGAGCAGTACTTC.

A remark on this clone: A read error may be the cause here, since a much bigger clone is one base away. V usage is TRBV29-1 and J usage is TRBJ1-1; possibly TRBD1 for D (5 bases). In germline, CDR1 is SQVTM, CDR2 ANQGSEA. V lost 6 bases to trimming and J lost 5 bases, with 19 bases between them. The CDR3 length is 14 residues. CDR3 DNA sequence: TGCAGCGTAGTACTCGGGACGGCGGGTACTGAAGCTTTCTTT. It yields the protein CSVVLGTAGTEAFF.

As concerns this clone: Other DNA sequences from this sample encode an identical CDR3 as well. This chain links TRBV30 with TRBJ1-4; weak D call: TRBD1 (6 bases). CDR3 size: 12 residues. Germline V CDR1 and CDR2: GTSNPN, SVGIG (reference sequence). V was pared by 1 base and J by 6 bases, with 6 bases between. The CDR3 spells CAWSDRDEKLFF. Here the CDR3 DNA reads TGTGCCTGGAGTGACAGGGATGAAAAACTGTTTTTT. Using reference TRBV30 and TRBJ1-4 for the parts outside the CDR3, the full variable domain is SQTIHQWPATLVQPVGSPLSLECTVEGTSNPNLYWYRQAAGRGLQLLFYSVGIGQISSEVPQNLSASRPQDRQFILSSKKLLLSDSGFYLCAWSDRDEKLFFGSGTQLSVL.

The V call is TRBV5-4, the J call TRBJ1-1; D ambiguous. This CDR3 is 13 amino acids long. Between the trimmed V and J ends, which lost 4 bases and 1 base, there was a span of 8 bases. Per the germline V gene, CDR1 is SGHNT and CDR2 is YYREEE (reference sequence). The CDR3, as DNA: TGTGCCAGCAGCATCGACGGGAACACTGAAGCTTTCTTT. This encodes CASSIDGNTEAFF.

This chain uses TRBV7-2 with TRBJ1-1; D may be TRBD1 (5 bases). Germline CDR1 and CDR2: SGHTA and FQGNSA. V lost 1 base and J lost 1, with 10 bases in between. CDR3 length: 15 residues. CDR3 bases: TGTGCCAGCAGCTTAGTTTTCGGGGGGAACACTGAAGCTTTCTTT. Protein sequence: CASSLVFGGNTEAFF. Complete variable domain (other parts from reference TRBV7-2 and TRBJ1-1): GAGVSQSPSNKVTEKGKDVELRCDPISGHTALYWYRQSLGQGLEFLIYFQGNSAPDKSGLPSDRFSAERTGGSVSTLTIQRTQQEDSAVYLCASSLVFGGNTEAFFGQGTRLTVV.

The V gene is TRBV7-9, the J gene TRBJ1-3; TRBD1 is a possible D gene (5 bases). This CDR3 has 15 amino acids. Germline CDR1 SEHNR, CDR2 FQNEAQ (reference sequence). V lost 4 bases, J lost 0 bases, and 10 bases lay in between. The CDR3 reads CASSSVRASGNTIYF. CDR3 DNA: TGTGCCAGCAGCTCCGTCAGGGCCTCTGGAAACACCATATATTTT.

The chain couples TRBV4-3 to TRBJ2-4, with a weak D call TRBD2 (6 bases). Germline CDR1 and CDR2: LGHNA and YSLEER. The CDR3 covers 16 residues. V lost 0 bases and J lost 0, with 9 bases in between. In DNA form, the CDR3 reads TGCGCCAGCAGCCAAGACCAGGAGGGAGCCAAAAACATTCAGTACTTC. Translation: CASSQDQEGAKNIQYF.

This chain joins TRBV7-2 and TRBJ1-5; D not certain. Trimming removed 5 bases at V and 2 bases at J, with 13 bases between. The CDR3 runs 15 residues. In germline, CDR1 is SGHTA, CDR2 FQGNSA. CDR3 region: CASSAISSGNQPQHF. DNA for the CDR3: TGTGCCAGCAGCGCGATCAGCAGCGGCAATCAGCCCCAGCATTTT.

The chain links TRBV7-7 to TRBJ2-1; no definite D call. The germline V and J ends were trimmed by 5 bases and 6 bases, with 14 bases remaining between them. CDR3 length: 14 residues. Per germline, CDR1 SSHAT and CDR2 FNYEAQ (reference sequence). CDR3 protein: CASSPTRTVNEQFF. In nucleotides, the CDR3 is TGTGCCAGCAGCCCGACCCGGACGGTCAATGAGCAGTTCTTC.

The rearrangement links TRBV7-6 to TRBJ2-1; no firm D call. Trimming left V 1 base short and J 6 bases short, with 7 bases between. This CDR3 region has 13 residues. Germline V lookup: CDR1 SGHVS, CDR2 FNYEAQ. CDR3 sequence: CASSLVLGNEQFF. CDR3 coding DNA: TGTGCCAGCAGCTTAGTCTTAGGCAATGAGCAGTTCTTC.

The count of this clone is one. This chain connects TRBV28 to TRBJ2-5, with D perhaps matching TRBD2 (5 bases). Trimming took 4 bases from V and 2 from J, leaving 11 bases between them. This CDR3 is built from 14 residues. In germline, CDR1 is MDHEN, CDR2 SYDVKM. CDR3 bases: TGTGCCAGCAGTTCTAGAGGGTGGCAAGAGACCCAGTACTTC. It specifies CASSSRGWQETQYF.

The CDR3 spells CASSPLGLAVETQYF. Written as DNA, the CDR3 is TGCGCCAGCAGCCCCCTGGGACTAGCTGTGGAGACCCAGTACTTC. This chain uses TRBV4-1 with TRBJ2-5; TRBD2 agrees at 9 bases. J was trimmed by 5 bases and V by 4 bases; bases with no gene match: 8. Germline values: CDR1 MGHRA, CDR2 YSYEKL. This CDR3 comprises 15 residues.

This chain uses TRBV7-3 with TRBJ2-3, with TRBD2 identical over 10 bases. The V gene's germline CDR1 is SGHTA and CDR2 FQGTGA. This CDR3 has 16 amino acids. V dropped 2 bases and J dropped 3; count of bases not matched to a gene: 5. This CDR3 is CASSLSASGRTDTQYF. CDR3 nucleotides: TGTGCCAGCAGCTTATCGGCTAGCGGGAGAACAGATACGCAGTATTTT.

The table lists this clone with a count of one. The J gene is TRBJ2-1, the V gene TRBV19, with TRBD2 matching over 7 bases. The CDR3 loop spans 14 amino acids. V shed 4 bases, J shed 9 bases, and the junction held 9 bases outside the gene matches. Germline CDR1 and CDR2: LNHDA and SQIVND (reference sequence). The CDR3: CASSSRWEGSEQFF. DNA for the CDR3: TGTGCCAGTAGTAGCAGGTGGGAGGGGAGTGAGCAGTTCTTC.

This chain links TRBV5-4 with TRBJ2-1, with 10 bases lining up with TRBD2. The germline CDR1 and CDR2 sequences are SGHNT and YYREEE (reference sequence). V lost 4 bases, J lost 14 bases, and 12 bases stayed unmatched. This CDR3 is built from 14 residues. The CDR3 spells CASSLAAGGQGEFF. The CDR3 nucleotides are TGTGCCAGCAGCCTGGCAGCGGGAGGGCAGGGTGAGTTCTTC.

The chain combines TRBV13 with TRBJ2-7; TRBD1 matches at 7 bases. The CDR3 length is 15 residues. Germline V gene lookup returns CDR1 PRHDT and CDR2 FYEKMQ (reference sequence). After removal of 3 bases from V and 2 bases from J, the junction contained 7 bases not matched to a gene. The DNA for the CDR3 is TGTGCCAGCAGCTTTCGGACAGGTGAGACCTACGAGCAGTACTTC. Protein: CASSFRTGETYEQYF.

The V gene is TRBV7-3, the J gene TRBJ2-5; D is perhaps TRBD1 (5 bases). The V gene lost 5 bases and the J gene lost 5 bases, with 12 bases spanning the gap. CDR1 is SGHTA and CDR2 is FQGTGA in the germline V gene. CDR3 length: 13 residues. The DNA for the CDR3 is TGTGCCAGCAGCGGACAAATTGGTGAGACCCAGTACTTC. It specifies CASSGQIGETQYF.

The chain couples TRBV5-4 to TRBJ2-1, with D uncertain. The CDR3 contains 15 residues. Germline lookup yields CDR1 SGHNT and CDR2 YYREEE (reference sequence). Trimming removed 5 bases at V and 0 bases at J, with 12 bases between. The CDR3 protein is CASSMSVDSYNEQFF. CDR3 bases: TGTGCCAGCAGTATGTCAGTGGACTCCTACAATGAGCAGTTCTTC.

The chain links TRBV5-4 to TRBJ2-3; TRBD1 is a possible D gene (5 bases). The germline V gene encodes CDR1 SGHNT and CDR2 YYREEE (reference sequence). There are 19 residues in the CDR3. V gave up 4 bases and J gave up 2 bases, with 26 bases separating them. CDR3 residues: CASSRGLTRPNTITDTQYF. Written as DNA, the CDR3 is TGTGCCAGCAGCAGGGGTCTAACCAGACCAAACACTATCACAGATACGCAGTATTTT.

CDR3: CASSLSQRMNTEAFF. In DNA form, the CDR3 reads TGTGCCAGCAGCTTGTCGCAACGGATGAACACTGAAGCTTTCTTT. This chain joins TRBV11-2 and TRBJ1-1; D is uncertain. This CDR3 comprises 15 residues. Germline V gene data show CDR1 as SGHAT and CDR2 as FQNNGV. V lost 3 bases to trimming and J lost 0 bases, with 11 bases between them.

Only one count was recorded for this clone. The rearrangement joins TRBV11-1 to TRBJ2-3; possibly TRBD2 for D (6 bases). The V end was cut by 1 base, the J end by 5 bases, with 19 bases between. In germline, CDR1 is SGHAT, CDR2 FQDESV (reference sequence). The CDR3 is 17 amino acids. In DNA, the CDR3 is TGTGCCAGCAGCTTAGGTCGGCTAGCGTCACGTGTAGATACGCAGTATTTT. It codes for CASSLGRLASRVDTQYF.

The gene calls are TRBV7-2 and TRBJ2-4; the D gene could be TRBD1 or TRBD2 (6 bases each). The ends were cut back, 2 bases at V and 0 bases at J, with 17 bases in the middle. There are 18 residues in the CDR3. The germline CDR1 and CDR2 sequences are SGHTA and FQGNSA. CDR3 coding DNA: TGTGCCAGCAGCTTATCGTTTATGGGGGGCTCAGCCAAAAACATTCAGTACTTC. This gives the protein CASSLSFMGGSAKNIQYF.